The present TCR beta chain was sequenced within a study of T-cell reconstitution after alpha-beta-depleted transplantation in children. The table lists this clonotype with many counts. The target antigen is unknown. Unique molecular identifiers were incorporated when the TCRbeta library was constructed. In TCRdb, the PCR reads were re-called with MiXCR into one record per CDR3 protein. The table includes around 580,000 distinct CDR3 sequences, more than 20% detected once. Trimming left V 6 bases short and J 7 bases short, with 18 bases between. This CDR3 has 14 amino acids. Germline-derived CDR1 and CDR2 are MNHNS and SASEGT. Whole-study findings and limits: Some patients showed high day-60 TCRbeta diversity, which derived from surviving recipient T cells and thymic progenitors. T-cell numbers and diversity, one year after transplant, stemmed largely from T cells that were newly produced.

This sequence originates from a boy under two years old who had a stem cell transplant for acute myeloid leukemia, so the T cells may come from the graft donor. Source: PBMCs, mostly from graft donor cells, taken 360 days after TCRalphabeta/CD19-depleted stem cell transplant. The chain links TRBV6-1 to TRBJ2-5; D may be TRBD2 (6 bases). In DNA, the CDR3 is TGTGCCAGCAGACCCGGGACTCAGCTGGGGACCCAGTACTTC. This codes for CASRPGTQLGTQYF.